Described below is a single T cell receptor (beta chain) sequence and its context. This specimen comes from a study of blood T cell repertoires in COVID-19. Looking at the study overall: Samples taken during acute and convalescent COVID-19 were collected in the United States, Italy and Spain. Sources were T cells, B-cell-depleted T cells, or PBMCs; the material itself was cDNA or gDNA.

In the original workflow: From reference gene primer amplification, estimates of nucleated cell counts were derived. TCRdb's table, derived via immunoSEQ multiplex PCR, lists solely in-frame clones and lacks some. The V and J calls and clone size were taken over from that table, and D and trimming were inferred from the DNA. In the table there are some 50,000 clones, approximately 83% of which are singletons. Germline assignment: CDR1 MGHRA and CDR2 YSYEKL. Trimming left V 1 base short and J 2 bases short, with 11 bases between. This CDR3 has 16 amino acids. The chain has TRBV4-1 and TRBJ1-4, with D possibly matching TRBD1 (5 bases). The receptor's source is a man in his 70s with acute or convalescent COVID-19. The sequencing input was peripheral blood. CDR3 coding DNA: TGCGCCAGCAGCCAAGGGTGGGCAGGGACTAATGAAAAACTGTTTTTT. It specifies CASSQGWAGTNEKLFF.